The 14 T cell receptor beta chains reported below all come from one sample, sequenced in a study of blood T cell repertoires in COVID-19 (dated by TCRdb to about 2020). Library generation was performed with the immunoSEQ multiplex PCR assay. TCRdb re-hosts the immuneACCESS table, in-frame sequences only. Its copies lack some clones; in the studies checked, an unresolved V gene accounts for under half of them, and the cause for the rest is not known. The sample contains roughly 53,000 clones, roughly 90% of them found a single time. The ten largest clones take up about 2.7% of the sample. Sequenced input: peripheral blood. The source of these receptors is a man older than 75 with acute or convalescent COVID-19.

This rearrangement joins TRBV7-6 to TRBJ1-2; no clear D gene. The germline gives CDR1 SGHVS, CDR2 FNYEAQ. V was shortened by 0 bases and J by 14 bases, with 16 bases between the two germline ends. This CDR3 has 13 residues. The CDR3 is CASSLAHSHLSTF. Here the CDR3 DNA reads TGTGCCAGCAGCTTAGCGCACAGCCACCTATCTACCTTC.

The chain links TRBV5-4 to TRBJ1-2; 8 bases are shared with TRBD1. There are 15 residues in the CDR3. Trimming removed 3 bases from V and 4 bases from J; junction bases left unmatched: 8. Germline V CDR1 and CDR2: SGHNT, YYREEE (reference sequence). The CDR3 protein is CASSSRDRTIYGYTF. The CDR3 coding sequence is TGTGCCAGCAGCTCTCGGGACAGGACTATCTATGGCTACACCTTC. Based on the CDR3 plus reference TRBV5-4 and TRBJ1-2, the full variable domain is ETGVTQSPTHLIKTRGQQVTLRCSSQSGHNTVSWYQQALGQGPQFIFQYYREEENGRGNFPPRFSGLQFPNYSSELNVNALELDDSALYLCASSSRDRTIYGYTFGSGTRLTVV.

The chain is built from TRBV27 and TRBJ1-5; TRBD1 agrees at 7 bases. The CDR3 covers 13 residues. V lost 6 bases to trimming and J lost 8 bases; unmatched junction nucleotides: 7. Germline V lookup: CDR1 MNHEY, CDR2 SMNVEV (reference sequence). The CDR3 DNA sequence: TGTGCCAGCAGGAAACAGGGGTCCGAGCCCCAGCATTTT. Encoded protein: CASRKQGSEPQHF.

The chain is built from TRBV18 and TRBJ2-6, with D possibly TRBD2 on 5 matching bases. The germline V and J ends were trimmed by 8 bases and 3 bases, with 11 bases remaining between them. The CDR3 loop spans 14 amino acids. The germline V gene has CDR1 KGHSH and CDR2 LQKENI. The CDR3 DNA sequence: TGTGCCAGCGCCACCGGGGTTGGGGCCAACGTCCTGACTTTC. This gives the protein CASATGVGANVLTF.

CDR3 sequence: CASSLTQNTEAFF. Written as DNA, the CDR3 is TGTGCCAGCAGCTTGACACAGAACACTGAAGCTTTCTTT. The chain combines TRBV7-9 with TRBJ1-1; D not certain. V lost 3 bases and J lost 1, with 6 bases in between. This CDR3 has 13 residues. Germline V gene sequence: CDR1 SEHNR, CDR2 FQNEAQ (reference sequence). Supplemented by reference TRBV7-9 and TRBJ1-1, the full variable domain reads DTGVSQNPRHKITKRGQNVTFRCDPISEHNRLYWYRQTLGQGPEFLTYFQNEAQLEKSRLLSDRFSAERPKGSFSTLEIQRTEQGDSAMYLCASSLTQNTEAFFGQGTRLTVV.

This clone was seen just once. The rearrangement uses TRBV7-2 and TRBJ2-1, with 7 bases fitting TRBD1. Germline lookup yields CDR1 SGHTA and CDR2 FQGNSA. This CDR3 is built from 17 residues. The junction had 11 bases not matched to a gene; V was cut back by 2 bases and J by 4 bases. CDR3 nucleotides: TGTGCCAGCAGCTTAATTACCGGGGACAGACCTTACAATGAGCAGTTCTTC. It codes for CASSLITGDRPYNEQFF.

The gene calls are TRBV29-1 and TRBJ2-1; 8 positions match TRBD1. Trimming cost V 3 bases and J 6 bases; bases outside gene matches: 4. The germline CDR1 and CDR2 sequences are SQVTM and ANQGSEA. This CDR3 is 13 amino acids long. Written as DNA, the CDR3 is TGCAGCGTTGAGGGACAGGTTTTCAATGAGCAGTTCTTC. It translates to CSVEGQVFNEQFF.

V usage is TRBV7-6 and J usage is TRBJ1-1; perhaps TRBD1 as D (6 bases). Germline assignment: CDR1 SGHVS and CDR2 FNYEAQ. The CDR3 has 16 residues. V was clipped by 0 bases and J by 4 bases, with 15 bases between them. Written as DNA, the CDR3 is TGTGCCAGCAGCTTAGCGCCAGGGGCTCGGGGCACTGAAGCTTTCTTT. It specifies CASSLAPGARGTEAFF.

V and J are TRBV6-5 and TRBJ2-2; TRBD2 might be the D (5 bases). With 7 bases removed from V and 7 bases from J, the gap between germline ends came to 19 bases. Germline V gene data show CDR1 as MNHEY and CDR2 as SVGAGI. CDR3 length equals 15 residues. CDR3 residues: CASNNGGLLGGELFF. The CDR3 DNA is TGTGCCAGCAACAACGGAGGTCTACTTGGCGGGGAGCTGTTTTTT.

Turning to this clone: Other DNA sequences in the same sample also yield this CDR3. The rearrangement joins TRBV29-1 to TRBJ1-1; the match to TRBD1 covers 10 bases. Looked up from germline, CDR1 is SQVTM and CDR2 is ANQGSEA. The V and J ends lost 5 bases and 2 bases, in that order; junction bases with no gene match: 2. There are 13 residues in the CDR3. The CDR3, as DNA: TGCAGCGTTCGGACAGGGGGTAACACTGAAGCTTTCTTT. This codes for CSVRTGGNTEAFF.

The chain has TRBV7-9 and TRBJ2-3; D is undetermined. The germline gives CDR1 SEHNR, CDR2 FQNEAQ (reference sequence). This CDR3 is 15 amino acids long. The V gene lost 5 bases and the J gene lost 1 base, with 13 bases spanning the gap. The chain's CDR3 is CASSHGSFRTDTQYF. CDR3 bases: TGTGCCAGCAGCCACGGGTCCTTCCGCACAGATACGCAGTATTTT.

The chain recombines TRBV2 with TRBJ2-2, with 9 nucleotides matching TRBD2. Germline V gene data show CDR1 as SNHLY and CDR2 as FYNNEI. V shed 4 bases, J shed 4 bases, and the junction held 4 bases outside the gene matches. This CDR3 has 15 residues. The CDR3 bases are TGTGCCAGCAGTGGCGGGGGGGCGGCCACCGGGGAGCTGTTTTTT. This sequence encodes CASSGGGAATGELFF.

This clone was seen a handful of times. The gene calls are TRBV29-1 and TRBJ1-2; 7 bases are shared with TRBD1. This CDR3 has 13 residues. Per the germline V gene, CDR1 is SQVTM and CDR2 is ANQGSEA. The V and J ends lost 6 bases and 0 bases, in that order; junction bases with no gene match: 4. CDR3 DNA sequence: TGCAGCGTCAGGGGACAGTCTAACTATGGCTACACCTTC. It translates to CSVRGQSNYGYTF.

V is TRBV3-1 (or the pseudogene TRBV3-2) and J is TRBJ1-3, with D perhaps TRBD1 (5 bases). Germline V gives CDR1 LGHDT, CDR2 YNNKEL (reference sequence). CDR3 length equals 16 residues. V lost 3 bases and J 0 bases, leaving 12 bases between the germline ends. The CDR3 DNA reads as TGTGCCAGCAGCCACGCTCGACAGCTCTCTGGAAACACCATATATTTT. Translated: CASSHARQLSGNTIYF.